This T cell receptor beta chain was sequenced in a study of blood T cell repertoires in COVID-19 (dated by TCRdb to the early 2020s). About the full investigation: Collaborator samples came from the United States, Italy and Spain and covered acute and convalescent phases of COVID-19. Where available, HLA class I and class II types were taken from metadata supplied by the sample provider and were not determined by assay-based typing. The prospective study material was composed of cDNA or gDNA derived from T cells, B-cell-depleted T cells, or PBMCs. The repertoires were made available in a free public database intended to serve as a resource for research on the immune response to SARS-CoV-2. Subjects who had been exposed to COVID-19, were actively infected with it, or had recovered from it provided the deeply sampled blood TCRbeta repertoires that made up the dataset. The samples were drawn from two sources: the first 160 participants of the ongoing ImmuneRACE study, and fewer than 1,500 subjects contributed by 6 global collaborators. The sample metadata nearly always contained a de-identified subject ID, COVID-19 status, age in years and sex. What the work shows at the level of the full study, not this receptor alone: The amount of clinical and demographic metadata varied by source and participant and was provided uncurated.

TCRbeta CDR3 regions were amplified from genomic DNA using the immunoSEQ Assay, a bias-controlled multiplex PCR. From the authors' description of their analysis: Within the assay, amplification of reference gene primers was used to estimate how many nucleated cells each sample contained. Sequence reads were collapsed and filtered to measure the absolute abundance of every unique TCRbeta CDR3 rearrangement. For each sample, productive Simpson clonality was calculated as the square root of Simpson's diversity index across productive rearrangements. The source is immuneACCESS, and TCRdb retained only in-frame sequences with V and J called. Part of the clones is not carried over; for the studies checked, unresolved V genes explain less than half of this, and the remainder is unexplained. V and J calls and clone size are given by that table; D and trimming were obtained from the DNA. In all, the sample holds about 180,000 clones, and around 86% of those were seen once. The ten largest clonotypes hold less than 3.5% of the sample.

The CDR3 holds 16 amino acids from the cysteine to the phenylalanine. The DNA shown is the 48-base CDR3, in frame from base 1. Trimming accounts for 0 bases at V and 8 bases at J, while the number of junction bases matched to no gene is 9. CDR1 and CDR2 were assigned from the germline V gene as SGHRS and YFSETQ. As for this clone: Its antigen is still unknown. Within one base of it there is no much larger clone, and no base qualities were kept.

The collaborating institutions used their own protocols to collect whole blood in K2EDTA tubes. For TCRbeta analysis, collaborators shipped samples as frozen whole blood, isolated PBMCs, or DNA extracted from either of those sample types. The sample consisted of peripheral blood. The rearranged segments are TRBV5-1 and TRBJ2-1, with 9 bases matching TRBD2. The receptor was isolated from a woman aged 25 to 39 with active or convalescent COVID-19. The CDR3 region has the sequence CASSLVAGGLGYEQFF. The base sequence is TGCGCCAGCAGCTTGGTGGCGGGGGGGCTAGGCTATGAGCAGTTCTTC.